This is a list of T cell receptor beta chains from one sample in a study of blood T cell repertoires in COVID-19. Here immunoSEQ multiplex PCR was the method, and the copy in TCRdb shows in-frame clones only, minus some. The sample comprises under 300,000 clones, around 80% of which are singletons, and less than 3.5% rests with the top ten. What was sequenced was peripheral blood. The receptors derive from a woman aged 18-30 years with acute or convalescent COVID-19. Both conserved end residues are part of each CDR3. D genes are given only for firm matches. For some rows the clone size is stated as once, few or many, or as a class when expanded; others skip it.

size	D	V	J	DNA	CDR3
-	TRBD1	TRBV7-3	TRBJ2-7	TGTGCCAGCAGCTTGGGACAGGGGATCCCCTACGAGCAGTACTTC	CASSLGQGIPYEQYF
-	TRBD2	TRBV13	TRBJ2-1	TGTGCCAGCAGCTTAGGTGGACTAGCGGGATACAATGAGCAGTTCTTC	CASSLGGLAGYNEQFF
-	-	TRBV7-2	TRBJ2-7	TGTGCCAGCAGCTTAGTGGCGGCCTACGAGCAGTACTTC	CASSLVAAYEQYF
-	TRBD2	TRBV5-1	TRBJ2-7	TGCGCCAGCAGCTTGGTAGGGGGCGCGGGAGGGACCTATTTCGAGCAGTACTTC	CASSLVGGAGGTYFEQYF
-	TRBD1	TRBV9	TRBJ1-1	TGTGCCAGCAACCTCTTCCCGGGACAGGGGCCCCTCTCTGAAGCTTTCTTT	CASNLFPGQGPLSEAFF
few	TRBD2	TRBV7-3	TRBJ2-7	TGTGCCAGCAGCTTATCGGTTCTAGCGGGAGACGAGCAGTACTTC	CASSLSVLAGDEQYF
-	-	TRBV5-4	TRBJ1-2	TGTGCCAGCAGCGCATTCGTAGACAGTCAAAACTATGGCTACACCTTC	CASSAFVDSQNYGYTF
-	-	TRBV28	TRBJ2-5	TGTGCCAGCAGTTTGCCCGGTCGGCAGGGAGGTGGGACCCAGTACTTC	CASSLPGRQGGGTQYF
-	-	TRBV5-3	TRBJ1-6	TGTGCCAGAAGCTCGAACAGGGTCGCGCGTCCCTATAATTCACCCCTCCACTTT	CARSSNRVARPYNSPLHF
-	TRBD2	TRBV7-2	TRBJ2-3	TGTGCCAGCAGCTCCACTAGCGTTACGCAGTATTTT	CASSSTSVTQYF
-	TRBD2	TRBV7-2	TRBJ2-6	TGTGCCAGCAGTTACAGCGGGGGGACCCGCTCTGGGGCCAACGTCCTGACTTTC	CASSYSGGTRSGANVLTF
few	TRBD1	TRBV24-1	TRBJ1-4	TGTGCCACCAGTGATCGGGACGGGACAGGGCCTGAAAAACTGTTTTTT	CATSDRDGTGPEKLFF
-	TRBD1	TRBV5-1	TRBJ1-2	TGCGCCAGCAGCTTGGCAGGGGGCACTGGCTACACCTTC	CASSLAGGTGYTF
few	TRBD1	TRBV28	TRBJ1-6	TGTGCCAGCAGTGCCCCGAGGGACAGGAATAATTCACCCCTCCACTTT	CASSAPRDRNNSPLHF
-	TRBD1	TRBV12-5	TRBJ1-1	TGTGCTAGTGGTTTGAGCGCCCCGACAGGGTTTTTAGCTATGAACACTGAAGCTTTCTTT	CASGLSAPTGFLAMNTEAFF
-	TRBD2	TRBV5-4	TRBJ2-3	TGTGCCAGCAGCCCCCGGGGGGGGCTCACAGATACGCAGTATTTT	CASSPRGGLTDTQYF
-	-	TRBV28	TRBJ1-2	TGTGCCAGCAGTTTATCCCAGATCTATGGCTACACCTTC	CASSLSQIYGYTF
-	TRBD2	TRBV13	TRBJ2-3	TGTGCCAGCAGCTTAAATCGAGCGGGAGAGGTGTATTTT	CASSLNRAGEVYF
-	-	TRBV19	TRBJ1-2	TGTGCCAGTACCGATCCCAGGGATGACTATGGCTACACCTTC	CASTDPRDDYGYTF
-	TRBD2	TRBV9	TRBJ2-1	TGTGCCAGCAGCATCAAAGCGGGAGTCTTGTATGAGCAGTTCTTC	CASSIKAGVLYEQFF
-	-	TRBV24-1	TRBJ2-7	TGTGCCACCGACAGACGGTCCCTGGTCAGGGTAAGGGGTGAGACCTACGAGCAGTACTTC	CATDRRSLVRVRGETYEQYF
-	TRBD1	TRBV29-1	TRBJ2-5	TGCAGCGTTGTCCCTGCAGACAGGGGGCAAGAGACCCAGTACTTC	CSVVPADRGQETQYF
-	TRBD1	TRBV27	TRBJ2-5	TGTGCCAGCAGTTTAGGTGTTAGGGGGCCCCAGTACTTC	CASSLGVRGPQYF
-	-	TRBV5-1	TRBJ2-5	TGCGCCAGCAGCTCCGGGGGTAAGAGAGTAAATCAAGAGACCCAGTACTTC	CASSSGGKRVNQETQYF
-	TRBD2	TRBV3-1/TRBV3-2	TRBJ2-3	TGTGCCAGCAGCCAAGACTTTGGGCTAGCGGGAGATGATACGCAGTATTTT	CASSQDFGLAGDDTQYF
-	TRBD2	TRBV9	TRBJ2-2	TGTGCCAGCAGCGTAGCTGGCCTAGCGGGAGGATCCGGGGAGCTGTTTTTT	CASSVAGLAGGSGELFF
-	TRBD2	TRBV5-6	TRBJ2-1	TGTGCCAGCAACCAGTTCCTAGCGGGATACAACAATGAGCAGTTCTTC	CASNQFLAGYNNEQFF
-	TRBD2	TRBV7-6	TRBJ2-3	TGTGCCAGCAGCTTAGATTTTTTGGCTAGCGGGGGGACAGATACGCAGTATTTT	CASSLDFLASGGTDTQYF
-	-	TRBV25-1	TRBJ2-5	TGTGCCATCGGACTGAGCGAGACCCAGTACTTC	CAIGLSETQYF
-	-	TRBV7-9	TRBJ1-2	TGTGCCAGCAGCTTAACAGGGATTGGCTACACCTTC	CASSLTGIGYTF
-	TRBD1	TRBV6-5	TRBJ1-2	TGTGCCAGCAGTTACCAGGGACAGGGGCAAGGCTACACCTTC	CASSYQGQGQGYTF
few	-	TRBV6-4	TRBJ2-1	TGTGCCAGCAGTGCGGGACTGAACAGGGAGCAGTTCTTC	CASSAGLNREQFF
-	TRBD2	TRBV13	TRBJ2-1	TGTGCCAGCAGCCCATCTGGGACTAGCGGGAGAGGAGAGCAGTTCTTC	CASSPSGTSGRGEQFF
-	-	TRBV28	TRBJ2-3	TGTGCCAGCAGTTCCGGACTGTACACAGATACGCAGTATTTT	CASSSGLYTDTQYF
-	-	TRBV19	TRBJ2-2	TGTGCCAGTAGTGGGGGAAACAGGGTTGGCGGGGAGCTGTTTTTT	CASSGGNRVGGELFF
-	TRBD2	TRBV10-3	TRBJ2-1	TGTGCCATCAGAGCCTCCCTAGCGGGAAACTACAATGAGCAGTTCTTC	CAIRASLAGNYNEQFF
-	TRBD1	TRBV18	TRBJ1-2	TGTGCCAGCTCACTGACCGGGACAGCTGATGGCTACACCTTC	CASSLTGTADGYTF
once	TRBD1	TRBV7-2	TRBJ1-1	TGTGCCAGCAGCTTAATGTCAGGGGGCACTGAAGCTTTCTTT	CASSLMSGGTEAFF
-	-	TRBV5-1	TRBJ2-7	TGCGCCAGCAGCTTGGTTCCCGGCTCCTACGAGCAGTACTTC	CASSLVPGSYEQYF
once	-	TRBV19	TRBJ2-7	TGTGCCAGTAGTTTAACAGTAGTCTACGAGCAGTACTTC	CASSLTVVYEQYF
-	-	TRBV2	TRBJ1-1	TGTGCCAGCAGTGAAGCCCGGACAGATTACCGGACTGAAGCTTTCTTT	CASSEARTDYRTEAFF
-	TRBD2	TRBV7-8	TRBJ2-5	TGTGCCAGCAGCCTCAGACTAGCAGAGACCCAGTACTTC	CASSLRLAETQYF
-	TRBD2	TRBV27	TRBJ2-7	TGTGCCAGCAGGAACCGGGAGGGCGCTTCCTACGAGCAGTACTTC	CASRNREGASYEQYF
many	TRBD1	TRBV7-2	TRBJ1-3	TGTGCCAGCAGCCTCGGACAGGGCTCTGGAAACACCATATATTTT	CASSLGQGSGNTIYF
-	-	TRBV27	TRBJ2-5	TGTGCCAGCAGTTTCTTGGGCAAGCAAGAGACCCAGTACTTC	CASSFLGKQETQYF
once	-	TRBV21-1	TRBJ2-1	TGTGCCAGCAGCAAACCGGGACTAGCGGGAGGGCCGTACAATGAGCAGTTCTTC	CASSKPGLAGGPYNEQFF